These 20 T cell receptor beta chains were all obtained from the same sample, sequenced in a study of blood T cell repertoires in COVID-19. The repertoire was sequenced with immunoSEQ multiplex PCR; TCRdb's copy has only in-frame clones and lacks some. The sample lists over 250,000 clones, 87% occurring once. Sequencing was done on a sample of peripheral blood. These receptors were taken from a woman in her thirties or forties who had recovered from COVID-19.

Only a few counts were recorded for this clone. The chain has TRBV9 and TRBJ1-5; unclear D gene. V was clipped by 0 bases and J by 5 bases, with 12 bases between them. CDR3 length: 15 amino acids. The germline CDR1 and CDR2 sequences are SGDLS and YYNGEE. The CDR3 DNA is TGTGCCAGCAGCGTAGGTTCAAGCGATGATCAGCCCCAGCATTTT. This translates into CASSVGSSDDQPQHF.

CDR3 coding DNA: TGCAGCGTTTTTGGATCCAACAGGGAACCTAACTATGGCTACACCTTC. This gives the protein CSVFGSNREPNYGYTF. The chain links TRBV29-1 to TRBJ1-2; maybe TRBD1 (6 bases). CDR1 and CDR2 from the germline V gene are SQVTM and ANQGSEA. V lost 5 bases and J lost 0, with 19 bases in between. The CDR3 sequence is 16 residues long.

The rearrangement uses TRBV2 and TRBJ1-1; no reliable D call. Deletions cut 8 bases from V and 3 bases from J, with 13 bases between. The CDR3 runs to 13 residues. Germline V lookup: CDR1 SNHLY, CDR2 FYNNEI. CDR3 sequence: CASLRGPYTEAFF. The CDR3 DNA is TGTGCCAGCCTTCGGGGTCCATACACTGAAGCTTTCTTT. Complete variable domain (other parts from reference TRBV2 and TRBJ1-1): EPEVTQTPSHQVTQMGQEVILRCVPISNHLYFYWYRQILGQKVEFLVSFYNNEISEKSEIFDDQFSVERPDGSNFTLKIRSTKLEDSAMYFCASLRGPYTEAFFGQGTRLTVV.

The chain has TRBV5-1 and TRBJ2-7; D is ambiguous. Germline V gene sequence: CDR1 SGHRS, CDR2 YFSETQ. Trimming cost V 4 bases and J 2 bases, with 13 bases left between them. CDR3 size: 14 residues. The CDR3 sequence: CASSQYTEPYEQYF. CDR3 bases: TGCGCCAGCAGCCAATACACAGAACCCTACGAGCAGTACTTC.

Only a few counts were recorded for this clone. This chain links TRBV4-1 with TRBJ2-7; 7 nucleotides align to TRBD2. This CDR3 spans 16 amino acids. The J segment lost 2 bases and the V segment lost 1 base, leaving 8 bases of the junction unmatched. Germline values: CDR1 MGHRA, CDR2 YSYEKL. The CDR3 here is CASSQGPIAGPYEQYF. CDR3 coding DNA: TGCGCCAGCAGCCAAGGCCCCATAGCGGGCCCCTACGAGCAGTACTTC.

This clone has a handful of counts. The chain carries TRBV10-2 and TRBJ2-7; 9 nucleotides match TRBD1. The CDR3 runs 12 residues. The V and J ends lost 6 bases and 5 bases, in that order; junction bases with no gene match: 2. Germline V lookup: CDR1 WSHSY, CDR2 SAAADI. The CDR3 here is CASRGQGDEQYF. The CDR3 DNA is TGCGCCAGCAGGGGACAGGGTGACGAGCAGTACTTC.

The chain has TRBV5-6 and TRBJ2-2, with 8 bases fitting TRBD1. Losses at the gene ends were 1 base for V and 13 bases for J; bases not matched to a gene: 9. The CDR3 is made up of 14 amino acids. The germline CDR1 and CDR2 sequences are SGHDT and YYEEEE. This CDR3 is CASSLSGTGRRLFF. In DNA, the CDR3 is TGTGCCAGCAGCTTGAGTGGGACAGGACGTCGGCTGTTTTTT. Full variable domain (rest looked up from reference TRBV5-6 and TRBJ2-2): DAGVTQSPTHLIKTRGQQVTLRCSPKSGHDTVSWYQQALGQGPQFIFQYYEEEERQRGNFPDRFSGHQFPNYSSELNVNALLLGDSALYLCASSLSGTGRRLFFGEGSRLTVL.

This rearrangement joins TRBV19 to TRBJ1-6, with 10 positions matching TRBD1. CDR1 LNHDA and CDR2 SQIVND come from the germline V gene (reference sequence). J lost 9 bases, V lost 4 bases, and 3 bases had no gene match. The CDR3 covers 14 residues. The CDR3 coding sequence is TGTGCCAGTAGTACCGGGACAGGGGTTTCACCCCTCCACTTT. Its protein is CASSTGTGVSPLHF. The full variable domain, in which reference TRBV19 and TRBJ1-6 provide the parts outside the CDR3, is DGGITQSPKYLFRKEGQNVTLSCEQNLNHDAMYWYRQDPGQGLRLIYYSQIVNDFQKGDIAEGYSVSREKKESFPLTVTSAQKNPTAFYLCASSTGTGVSPLHFGNGTRLTVT.

J is TRBJ1-5 and V is TRBV28; possible D gene TRBD1, 5 bases. The CDR3 is 14 residues long. Trimming took off 4 bases at V and 6 bases at J, with 13 bases between the two ends. Per germline, CDR1 MDHEN and CDR2 SYDVKM. The CDR3 DNA follows: TGTGCCAGCAGTTCCCGCCCCGGGGGTCAGCCCCAGCATTTT. It translates to CASSSRPGGQPQHF.

The chain uses TRBV27 and TRBJ2-5; D perhaps matches TRBD2 (6 bases). The germline V and J ends were trimmed by 5 bases and 2 bases, with 15 bases remaining between them. This CDR3 region has 15 residues. Germline V CDR1 and CDR2: MNHEY, SMNVEV (reference sequence). The CDR3 nucleotides read TGTGCCAGCAGTGCCTACAAGGAGGGACAAGAGACCCAGTACTTC. Amino acid sequence: CASSAYKEGQETQYF.

The J gene is TRBJ2-7, the V gene TRBV7-9, with TRBD1 matching over 7 bases. Germline CDR1 is SEHNR and CDR2 is FQNEAQ (reference sequence). Germline trimming cut 6 bases from V and 3 bases from J; bases unmatched to any gene: 5. The CDR3 has 13 amino acids. The DNA for the CDR3 is TGTGCCAGCAGTCAGAACAGGGGCTACGAGCAGTACTTC. Translated: CASSQNRGYEQYF. Full variable domain (missing parts from reference TRBV7-9 and TRBJ2-7): DTGVSQNPRHKITKRGQNVTFRCDPISEHNRLYWYRQTLGQGPEFLTYFQNEAQLEKSRLLSDRFSAERPKGSFSTLEIQRTEQGDSAMYLCASSQNRGYEQYFGPGTRLTVT.

This clone was counted once. The V gene is TRBV5-5, the J gene TRBJ1-5; no definite D call. Trimming pared 5 bases from V and 6 bases from J, leaving 18 bases between. The germline CDR1 and CDR2 sequences are SGHKS and YYEKEE (reference sequence). The CDR3 covers 15 residues. CDR3 nucleotides: TGTGCCAGCAGTTTCGCGCTCCTTCGGGGTCAGCCCCAGCATTTT. Translation: CASSFALLRGQPQHF. The whole variable domain, filled in from reference TRBV5-5 and TRBJ1-5, reads DAGVTQSPTHLIKTRGQQVTLRCSPISGHKSVSWYQQVLGQGPQFIFQYYEKEERGRGNFPDRFSARQFPNYSSELNVNALLLGDSALYLCASSFALLRGQPQHFGDGTRLSIL.

This clone was found a few times. This chain links TRBV5-1 with TRBJ1-2; no clear D. The germline gives CDR1 SGHRS, CDR2 YFSETQ. V shed 0 bases and J shed 0 bases, with 12 bases lying between them. The CDR3 sequence is 16 residues long. For the CDR3, the DNA is TGCGCCAGCAGCTTGGCCGCCTACTCTCCTAACTATGGCTACACCTTC. Translation gives CASSLAAYSPNYGYTF.

J is TRBJ1-6 and V is TRBV27; 7 bases match TRBD1. Per the germline V gene, CDR1 is MNHEY and CDR2 is SMNVEV (reference sequence). V trimming: 2 bases; J trimming: 9 bases; junction bases outside the gene matches: 4. CDR3 length equals 14 residues. The CDR3 nucleotides are TGTGCCAGCAGTTTAGACAGGGTGGCTTCACCCCTCCACTTT. This translates into CASSLDRVASPLHF.

The V gene is TRBV7-6, the J gene TRBJ1-3; no definite D call. The CDR3 has 14 amino acids. The germline V and J ends were trimmed by 1 base and 0 bases, with 4 bases remaining between them. Per germline, CDR1 SGHVS and CDR2 FNYEAQ. The CDR3 is CASSLGSSGNTIYF. The DNA of the CDR3 is TGTGCCAGCAGCTTAGGGAGCTCTGGAAACACCATATATTTT.

This rearrangement joins TRBV7-9 to TRBJ1-1; 8 nucleotides line up with TRBD1. Trimming cost V 0 bases and J 1 base; bases outside gene matches: 4. This CDR3 has 16 residues. Germline V lookup: CDR1 SEHNR, CDR2 FQNEAQ (reference sequence). CDR3 sequence: CASSLAWGTGNTEAFF. In DNA, the CDR3 is TGTGCCAGCAGCTTAGCGTGGGGGACAGGGAACACTGAAGCTTTCTTT. The complete variable domain, with remaining parts taken from reference TRBV7-9 and TRBJ1-1, reads DTGVSQNPRHKITKRGQNVTFRCDPISEHNRLYWYRQTLGQGPEFLTYFQNEAQLEKSRLLSDRFSAERPKGSFSTLEIQRTEQGDSAMYLCASSLAWGTGNTEAFFGQGTRLTVV.

Concerning this clone itself: A read error may produce the germline difference seen at one junction end. The gene calls are TRBV29-1 and TRBJ2-7, with TRBD2 matching 7 bases. Germline loops: CDR1 SQVTM, CDR2 ANQGSEA. This CDR3 region has 12 residues. The CDR3 DNA reads as TGCAGCGTTGAAGTGTTGGGAGGGGATCCCCACTTC. As protein: CSVEVLGGDPHF.

The CDR3 protein is CASSYPRTDGYTF. The CDR3 region has the DNA TGTGCCAGCAGCTACCCCCGGACAGACGGCTACACCTTC. The chain recombines TRBV5-4 with TRBJ1-2, with D possibly TRBD1 on 6 matching bases. The V end was cut by 3 bases, the J end by 8 bases, with 14 bases between. The germline V gene encodes CDR1 SGHNT and CDR2 YYREEE (reference sequence). This CDR3 is built from 13 residues.

The chain recombines TRBV2 with TRBJ1-1, with 7 bases aligning to TRBD1. The CDR3 sequence is 14 residues long. CDR1 and CDR2 (germline): SNHLY, FYNNEI. After removal of 6 bases from V and 5 bases from J, the junction contained 9 bases not matched to a gene. In DNA, the CDR3 is TGTGCCAGCAGCGGGACAGATAGAGGGACTGAAGCTTTCTTT. As protein: CASSGTDRGTEAFF.

This clone was observed once. The chain combines TRBV9 with TRBJ2-3, with TRBD2 identical over 9 bases. The V and J ends lost 0 bases and 8 bases, in that order; junction bases with no gene match: 10. Germline assignment: CDR1 SGDLS and CDR2 YYNGEE. The CDR3 is 16 residues long. The CDR3 nucleotides are TGTGCCAGCAGCGTAGTGGGGCGGGGGGGCCGCAGTACGCAGTATTTT. Residues: CASSVVGRGGRSTQYF.